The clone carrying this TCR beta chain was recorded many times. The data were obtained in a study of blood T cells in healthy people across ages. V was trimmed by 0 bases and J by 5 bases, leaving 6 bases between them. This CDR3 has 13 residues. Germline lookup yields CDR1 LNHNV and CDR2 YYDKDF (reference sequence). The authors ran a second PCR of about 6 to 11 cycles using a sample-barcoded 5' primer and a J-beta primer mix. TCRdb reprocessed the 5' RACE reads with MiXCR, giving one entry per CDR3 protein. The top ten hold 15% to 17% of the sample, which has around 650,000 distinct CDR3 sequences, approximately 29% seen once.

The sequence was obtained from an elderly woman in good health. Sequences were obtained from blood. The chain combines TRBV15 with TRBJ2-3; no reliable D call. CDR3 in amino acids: CATSRDPGDTQYF. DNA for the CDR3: TGTGCCACCAGCAGAGATCCGGGAGATACGCAGTATTTT.